These T cell receptor beta chains were read from a single sample in a study of CD8 T cells in Susac syndrome. Via MiXCR, TCRdb re-called the immunoSEQ multiplex PCR reads, giving one row per CDR3 protein. The sample has 70,000 to 75,000 distinct CDR3 sequences, approximately 93% seen once. Source material: CD4+ T cells from PBMCs. These receptors were collected from a human donor with Susac syndrome. The CDR3 runs from the conserved cysteine through the conserved F or W. The D gene is left open where the match is weak. Size tells how often a clone was seen (once, few, many) or the class of an expanded clone, and some rows leave it out.

j_gene,d_gene,abundance,v_gene,CDR3aa,CDR3nt
TRBJ1-5,TRBD1,.,TRBV6-5,CASSPRGGPSQPQHF,TGTGCCAGCAGTCCTAGAGGGGGCCCTAGTCAGCCCCAGCATTTT
TRBJ2-7,TRBD2,once,TRBV7-2,CASSLSAGGRHYEQYF,TGTGCCAGCAGCTTATCAGCGGGGGGGCGACACTACGAGCAGTACTTC
TRBJ2-5,TRBD2,.,TRBV7-2,CASSLAGLATQETQYF,TGTGCCAGCAGCTTAGCTGGACTAGCGACTCAAGAGACCCAGTACTTC
TRBJ1-2,TRBD1,.,TRBV11-2,CASSLWAPGQGRSANYGYTF,TGTGCCAGCAGCTTATGGGCCCCAGGACAGGGGAGATCAGCTAACTATGGCTACACCTTC
TRBJ2-2,TRBD1,.,TRBV7-9,CASSLLQGVTGELFF,TGTGCCAGCAGCTTACTACAGGGGGTGACCGGGGAGCTGTTTTTT
TRBJ2-6,TRBD1,.,TRBV7-3,CASSRRTGTGANVLTF,TGTGCCAGCAGCCGACGGACAGGGACTGGGGCCAACGTCCTGACTTTC
TRBJ2-7,.,.,TRBV5-6,CASSLGGSSYEQYF,TGTGCCAGCAGCTTGGGGGGCAGCTCCTACGAGCAGTACTTC
TRBJ2-7,TRBD2,.,TRBV7-8,CASSLVGSGVSISYEQYF,TGTGCCAGCAGCTTAGTCGGGAGCGGGGTGTCAATCTCCTACGAGCAGTACTTC
TRBJ1-5,TRBD1,few,TRBV20-1,CSARDRGPNQPQHF,TGCAGTGCTAGAGACAGGGGGCCGAATCAGCCCCAGCATTTT
TRBJ2-3,TRBD1,.,TRBV2,CASSRDRGKDTQYF,TGTGCCAGCAGCCGGGACAGGGGGAAAGATACGCAGTATTTT
TRBJ2-3,TRBD1,.,TRBV18,CASSPGTGFTDTQYF,TGTGCCAGCTCACCGGGGACAGGATTCACAGATACGCAGTATTTT
TRBJ2-5,.,once,TRBV7-2,CASSFKAGPQGTQYF,TGTGCCAGCAGCTTCAAAGCGGGCCCCCAAGGGACCCAGTACTTC
TRBJ1-2,.,.,TRBV7-3,CASSLKHSIGYTF,TGTGCCAGCAGCTTAAAACATAGCATCGGCTACACCTTC
TRBJ2-6,TRBD1,.,TRBV19,CASSKGQDSGANVLTF,TGTGCCAGTAGTAAGGGACAGGACTCTGGGGCCAACGTCCTGACTTTC
TRBJ2-6,.,.,TRBV19,CASSPGGNSPSGANVLTF,TGTGCCAGTAGCCCCGGTGGTAACAGCCCATCTGGGGCCAACGTCCTGACTTTC
TRBJ2-2,TRBD1,.,TRBV5-1,CASSLAQGATGELFF,TGCGCCAGCAGCTTGGCACAGGGGGCCACCGGGGAGCTGTTTTTT
TRBJ2-7,.,.,TRBV21-1,CASSKRDDVLSTEQYF,TGTGCCAGCAGCAAAAGGGACGACGTACTCTCAACCGAGCAGTACTTC